This T cell receptor (beta chain) originates from a study of T-cell memory formation after mild COVID-19. Findings of the study overall: Whereas later expanders leaned CD4+, clones contracting day 15 to 85 showed a balanced CD4/CD8 makeup. The appearance of some responding clones in pre-infection memory suggested that cross-reactive memory joined. Mainly in CM and EM were contracting CD4+ clones; CD8+ were in EMRA.

5'RACE primed from the constant segment yielded TCR alpha and TCR beta cDNA libraries bearing sample barcodes and UMIs. TCRdb used MiXCR to reprocess the 5' RACE reads, holding one entry per CDR3 protein. Of approximately 250,000 distinct CDR3 sequences listed, about 16% are singletons. Germline V gene lookup returns CDR1 SGHVS and CDR2 FNYEAQ. V was shortened by 1 base and J by 0 bases, with 9 bases between the two germline ends. The CDR3 runs 15 residues. As to this clonotype: The antigen is not known.

This chain connects TRBV7-6 to TRBJ2-5; D not resolved. Specimen: PBMCs or a T cell subset sorted from them (not recorded which). The receptor was derived from a man younger than 35 who had mild COVID-19 (a few samples of this study predate the infection). Cell type and time point are not known. CDR3 nucleotide sequence: TGTGCCAGCAGCTTAGGCGGATCCAACCAAGAGACCCAGTACTTC. Translated, it gives CASSLGGSNQETQYF. Complete variable domain (other parts from reference TRBV7-6 and TRBJ2-5): GAGVSQSPRYKVTKRGQDVALRCDPISGHVSLYWYRQALGQGPEFLTYFNYEAQQDKSGLPNDRFSAERPEGSISTLTIQRTEQRDSAMYRCASSLGGSNQETQYFGPGTRLLVL.